The present T cell receptor beta chain was sequenced within a study of long-term antiretroviral therapy in people with HIV. The libraries were made with immunoSEQ v3.0 at survey level. The assay was immunoSEQ multiplex PCR, and TCRdb's table has in-frame clones only and misses some. Of under 50,000 clones listed, 86% are singletons. The germline gives CDR1 LNHDA, CDR2 SQIVND (reference sequence). This CDR3 is 14 amino acids long. V dropped 3 bases and J dropped 6 bases, with 11 bases sitting between them. The source was unsorted PBMCs, collected 1.2 years after starting antiretroviral therapy. This sequence joins TRBV19 and TRBJ2-2; D may be TRBD1 (7 bases). The source of this sequence is a woman between 45 and 60 years old with HIV. As DNA, the CDR3 is TGTGCCAGTAGTATCAGGGGGGTTCCCGGGGAGCTGTTTTTT. Its protein is CASSIRGVPGELFF.